The clone carrying this TCR beta chain qualifies as medium-sized. TCRdb analysed the reads with MiXCR anew, one entry per CDR3 protein. Altogether 29,000 or so distinct CDR3 sequences are present, about 20% being singletons, with the ten largest covering 3.5%. These data belong to a study of patients with pleural tuberculosis. Deletions cut 3 bases from V and 0 bases from J, with 15 bases between. CDR1 is DFQATT and CDR2 is SNEGSKA in the germline V gene (reference sequence). The CDR3 sequence is 16 residues long. The chain couples TRBV20-1 to TRBJ1-5; possible D gene TRBD1, 6 bases. The sequence was collected from a human donor with pleural tuberculosis. Input material: peripheral blood. DNA of the CDR3: TGCAGTGCTAGCCTCGGGACAACCAATAGCAATCAGCCCCAGCATTTT. Translation: CSASLGTTNSNQPQHF.